The 20 T cell receptor beta chains reported below all come from one sample, sequenced in a study of cytomegalovirus exposure and HLA in healthy donors (dated by TCRdb to 2017 to 2019). Libraries were prepared through the immunoSEQ multiplex PCR assay. The multiplex PCR relied on a mix of 60 forward primers for TCR Vbeta segments and 13 reverse primers for TCR Jbeta segments. This is the immuneACCESS table as TCRdb keeps it, with only in-frame sequences that have V and J called. A part of the clones is gone; compared with another copy, unresolved V genes explain less than half, and the rest is unexplained. The sample data list about 200,000 clones, and approximately 80% of these were observed just once. The top ten hold 1.7% of the sample. The source material was PBMCs. These receptors all come from a woman aged 18 to 35 in good health and CMV-seronegative.

The CDR3 DNA reads as TGTGCCAGCACCCGGCGACTTTGGTACCAAGAGACCCAGTACTTC. Its translation is CASTRRLWYQETQYF. The gene calls are TRBV28 and TRBJ2-5, with D hard to call. V lost 7 bases and J 0 bases, leaving 15 bases between the germline ends. Germline-derived CDR1 and CDR2 are MDHEN and SYDVKM. The CDR3 length is 15 residues.

This chain uses TRBV2 with TRBJ2-5, with D possibly being TRBD1 (5 bases). V shed 2 bases and J shed 5 bases, with 9 bases lying between them. This CDR3 spans 13 amino acids. Germline CDR1 SNHLY, CDR2 FYNNEI. CDR3 amino acids: CASSERGRETQYF. The CDR3 DNA is TGTGCCAGCAGTGAAAGGGGCAGGGAGACCCAGTACTTC.

This chain links TRBV11-3 with TRBJ2-7; 10 bases agree with TRBD1. The CDR3 sequence is 15 residues long. J gave up 3 bases and V 4 bases, and 6 bases lay outside the gene matches. Looked up from germline, CDR1 is SGHNT and CDR2 is YENEEA. The CDR3 DNA follows: TGTGCCAGCAGCTCGGGACAGGGGCTGGACTACGAGCAGTACGTC. This translates into CASSSGQGLDYEQYV.

The CDR3 nucleotides are TGTGCCAGCATGGGCGGGAGGGCCAGGGGCGCAGATACGCAGTATTTT. Translating it yields CASMGGRARGADTQYF. The chain employs TRBV28 and TRBJ2-3; the match to TRBD2 covers 9 bases. Per germline, CDR1 MDHEN and CDR2 SYDVKM. With V trimmed by 7 bases and J by 4 bases, 12 bases remained unmatched. This CDR3 is built from 16 residues.

In DNA form, the CDR3 reads TGTGCCAGCAGTTACGGGCTCCGCTATGGCTACACCTTC. This codes for CASSYGLRYGYTF. The chain carries TRBV6-5 and TRBJ1-2; the D is unclear. Germline V gene sequence: CDR1 MNHEY, CDR2 SVGAGI. Trimming removed 2 bases from V and 4 bases from J, with 8 bases in between. The CDR3 is made up of 13 amino acids.

The chain recombines TRBV7-8 with TRBJ1-3, with D hard to call. The germline V and J ends were trimmed by 5 bases and 0 bases, with 11 bases remaining between them. Per the germline V gene, CDR1 is SGHVS and CDR2 is FQNEAQ. This CDR3 is built from 15 residues. As DNA, the CDR3 is TGTGCCAGCAGCCCGAGGGAGGGCTCTGGAAACACCATATATTTT. It codes for CASSPREGSGNTIYF.

This chain links TRBV30 with TRBJ1-3; TRBD1 agrees at 7 bases. V dropped 5 bases and J dropped 8; count of bases not matched to a gene: 12. The CDR3 runs 14 residues. The germline CDR1 and CDR2 sequences are GTSNPN and SVGIG (reference sequence). The CDR3 here is CAWETLDRRDTIYF. In nucleotides, the CDR3 is TGTGCCTGGGAGACCTTGGACAGGAGGGACACCATATATTTT.

The rearrangement joins TRBV15 to TRBJ1-2; no definite D call. The CDR3 is 15 amino acids. CDR1 is LNHNV and CDR2 is YYDKDF in the germline V gene (reference sequence). Trimming shortened V by 0 bases and J by 2 bases, and 10 bases separated the two germline ends. Here the CDR3 DNA reads TGTGCCACCAGCAGAGATCTTGTTCAGAACTATGGCTACACCTTC. Its translation: CATSRDLVQNYGYTF.

The chain has TRBV4-3 and TRBJ2-2; D possibly corresponds to TRBD2 (7 bases). The CDR3 loop spans 17 amino acids. The germline gives CDR1 LGHNA, CDR2 YSLEER. The V and J ends lost 0 bases and 5 bases respectively, with 16 bases between them. CDR3 DNA sequence: TGCGCCAGCAGCCAAGATCGGGGGGCTTGGACAACCGGGGAGCTGTTTTTT. This encodes CASSQDRGAWTTGELFF.

V gene TRBV30 combines with J gene TRBJ2-1, with 9 bases lining up with TRBD2. Trimming at V came to 0 bases and at J to 7 bases, leaving 7 bases not matched to a gene. The CDR3 has 15 amino acids. Germline lookup yields CDR1 GTSNPN and CDR2 SVGIG (reference sequence). The CDR3 DNA sequence: TGTGCCTGGAGTGTACCCCTAGCGGGAACGAATGAGCAGTTCTTC. Its translation: CAWSVPLAGTNEQFF.

The V and J genes are TRBV6-5 and TRBJ1-5, with D unclear. This CDR3 has 15 residues. Germline V gene lookup returns CDR1 MNHEY and CDR2 SVGAGI. The V end was cut by 1 base, the J end by 3 bases, with 10 bases between. CDR3 bases: TGTGCCAGCAGTTACTTTTTCGGTGACAATCAGCCCCAGCATTTT. Protein: CASSYFFGDNQPQHF.

V usage is TRBV15 and J usage is TRBJ2-7; weak D call: TRBD1 (5 bases). The CDR3 is 14 residues long. Between the trimmed V and J ends, which lost 2 bases and 2 bases, there was a span of 10 bases. Germline V gene lookup returns CDR1 LNHNV and CDR2 YYDKDF (reference sequence). The CDR3 DNA sequence: TGTGCCACCAGCAGATCCTTAGGGGCCTACGAGCAGTACGTC. Translation gives CATSRSLGAYEQYV.

This chain uses TRBV28 with TRBJ2-1, with 7 bases identical to TRBD2. Trimming removed 6 bases from V and 1 base from J; junction bases left unmatched: 9. The CDR3 consists of 16 residues. CDR1 MDHEN and CDR2 SYDVKM come from the germline V gene. The chain's CDR3 is CASSPNLAASYNEQFF. The CDR3, as DNA: TGTGCCAGCAGCCCAAATCTAGCGGCTTCCTACAATGAGCAGTTCTTC.

This clone was detected a few times. The chain has TRBV4-1 and TRBJ1-4; 8 positions match TRBD1. The CDR3 sequence is 16 residues long. With V trimmed by 0 bases and J by 4 bases, 4 bases remained unmatched. CDR1 and CDR2 from the germline V gene are MGHRA and YSYEKL. The CDR3 region has the DNA TGCGCCAGCAGCCAAGACAGGGGGCTTGGTAATGAAAAACTGTTTTTT. Its translation is CASSQDRGLGNEKLFF.

The chain carries TRBV19 and TRBJ2-3; weak D call: TRBD1 (5 bases). The germline V and J ends were trimmed by 7 bases and 0 bases, with 14 bases remaining between them. The CDR3 covers 15 residues. Germline loops: CDR1 LNHDA, CDR2 SQIVND (reference sequence). The CDR3 loop reads CASTTIQGSTDTQYF. Here the CDR3 DNA reads TGTGCCAGTACTACAATCCAGGGAAGCACAGATACGCAGTATTTT.

This clone appeared a single time. The chain recombines TRBV30 with TRBJ2-1; 15 nucleotides align to TRBD2. CDR3 size: 16 residues. V shed 1 base and J 8 bases; nucleotides not matched to a gene: 6. Germline V gives CDR1 GTSNPN, CDR2 SVGIG (reference sequence). The CDR3 nucleotides read TGTGCCTGGAGTGGCCCGGGACTAGCGGGAGGCCATGAGCAGTTCTTC. The encoded protein is CAWSGPGLAGGHEQFF.

This chain uses TRBV27 with TRBJ2-5, with 7 bases identical to TRBD1. The closer fit of TRBJ2-7 to the DNA end suggests the J call may be wrong. Germline V gene sequence: CDR1 MNHEY, CDR2 SMNVEV (reference sequence). The CDR3 is 16 amino acids. CDR3: CASSFLRQGSAYEQYF. CDR3 DNA sequence: TGTGCCAGCAGTTTCCTCAGACAGGGTTCTGCTTACGAGCAGTACTTC.

The chain couples TRBV4-3 to TRBJ1-3; D call uncertain. CDR3 length: 14 residues. Germline CDR1 LGHNA, CDR2 YSLEER. The V and J ends lost 4 bases and 0 bases respectively, with 7 bases between them. The DNA for the CDR3 is TGCGCCAGCAGCCGAGCGAGCTCTGGAAACACCATATATTTT. Amino acids: CASSRASSGNTIYF.

This chain uses TRBV10-2 with TRBJ2-6; D is unresolved. The CDR3 totals 15 residues. From germline, CDR1 is WSHSY and CDR2 SAAADI. V gave up 6 bases and J gave up 2 bases, with 11 bases separating them. CDR3 loop: CASRKTETGANVLTF. The CDR3 bases are TGCGCCAGCAGGAAAACAGAAACTGGGGCCAACGTCCTGACTTTC.

The rearrangement joins TRBV6-5 to TRBJ2-1, with D maybe TRBD1 (6 bases). V lost 6 bases and J lost 4, with 16 bases in between. Germline CDR1 reads MNHEY; CDR2 reads SVGAGI. The CDR3 contains 15 residues. In DNA, the CDR3 is TGTGCCAGCAGCGAATCAGGGGATTTTTACAATGAGCAGTTCTTC. This gives the protein CASSESGDFYNEQFF.